A selection of T cell receptor beta chains follows, all from one sample in a study of T cell responses to AZD1222 COVID-19 vaccine. Sequencing used immunoSEQ multiplex PCR; TCRdb keeps in-frame clones, though not all of them. The sample records about 150,000 clones, over 75% being singletons. The sample in question was peripheral blood, obtained on day 0 of AZD1222 vaccination. These receptors all come from an adult in good health. Both conserved end residues are part of each CDR3. The D gene is left open where the match is weak. Size is stated for part of the rows, as once, few or many counts, or as a class when the clone is expanded.

D: TRBD1
length: 15
V: TRBV29-1
J: TRBJ2-7
size: NA
DNA: TGCAGCGTGCGAAATAGAGGTCAGGGGGCCAACGAGCAGTACTTC
CDR3: CSVRNRGQGANEQYF

D: NA
length: 15
V: TRBV6-5
J: TRBJ1-4
size: NA
DNA: TGTGCCAGCAGTTGGTCCGGGCCAACTAATGAAAAACTGTTTTTT
CDR3: CASSWSGPTNEKLFF

D: NA
length: 14
V: TRBV19
J: TRBJ2-7
size: NA
DNA: TGTGCCAGTAGTATCGGAGGGGTTGCCTACGAGCAGTACTTC
CDR3: CASSIGGVAYEQYF

D: NA
length: 14
V: TRBV11-3
J: TRBJ2-1
size: once
DNA: TGTGCCAGCAGCCCCCGGGACGCCAACAATGAGCAGTTCTTC
CDR3: CASSPRDANNEQFF

D: NA
length: 10
V: TRBV29-1
J: TRBJ1-2
size: NA
DNA: TGCAGCGTTTCGGGGGATGGCTACACCTTC
CDR3: CSVSGDGYTF

D: NA
length: 16
V: TRBV7-2
J: TRBJ2-7
size: NA
DNA: TGTGCCAGCAGCTATCCAGGGGGGCTAAGCTCCTACGAGCAGTACTTC
CDR3: CASSYPGGLSSYEQYF

D: NA
length: 15
V: TRBV13
J: TRBJ2-1
size: NA
DNA: TGTGCCAGCAGCTTAGCTGCTAGGACGGCGAATGAGCAGTTCTTC
CDR3: CASSLAARTANEQFF

D: NA
length: 15
V: TRBV6-2/TRBV6-3
J: TRBJ2-2
size: NA
DNA: TGTGCCAGCAGTTACGACAGTAAGAACACCGGGGAGCTGTTTTTT
CDR3: CASSYDSKNTGELFF

D: NA
length: 13
V: TRBV2
J: TRBJ1-1
size: NA
DNA: TGTGCCAGCGTGACCCCGGGGTACACTGAAGCTTTCTTT
CDR3: CASVTPGYTEAFF

D: NA
length: 14
V: TRBV6-2/TRBV6-3
J: TRBJ1-5
size: NA
DNA: TGTGCCAGCAGCCCGGGCCTGCTGCGGCAGCCCCAGCATTTT
CDR3: CASSPGLLRQPQHF

D: NA
length: 16
V: TRBV23-1
J: TRBJ1-6
size: NA
DNA: TGCGCCAGCAGTCACGGACAGAGAGGCCCCGATATACCCCTCCACTTT
CDR3: CASSHGQRGPDIPLHF

D: NA
length: 12
V: TRBV4-2
J: TRBJ2-7
size: NA
DNA: TGTGCCAGCAGCCATGGCTCCTACGAGCAGTACTTC
CDR3: CASSHGSYEQYF

D: NA
length: 16
V: TRBV27
J: TRBJ1-2
size: NA
DNA: TGTGCCAGCAGTTTAGACTCGGAATCGGACTTCTATGGCTACACCTTC
CDR3: CASSLDSESDFYGYTF

D: TRBD1
length: 14
V: TRBV6-1
J: TRBJ1-1
size: NA
DNA: TGTGCCAGCAGTGATTATTGGACAGGACCTGAAGCTTTCTTT
CDR3: CASSDYWTGPEAFF

D: TRBD2
length: 18
V: TRBV3-1/TRBV3-2
J: TRBJ2-3
size: NA
DNA: TGTGCCAGCAGCCTAGAAGGACTAGCGGGAGGGCCTCGGGGAAAGCAGTATTTT
CDR3: CASSLEGLAGGPRGKQYF

D: NA
length: 14
V: TRBV4-1
J: TRBJ1-5
size: NA
DNA: TGCGCCAGCAGCCAAGGGCAACAGGGACAGCCCCAGCATTTT
CDR3: CASSQGQQGQPQHF

D: TRBD1
length: 16
V: TRBV4-2
J: TRBJ2-2
size: NA
DNA: TGTGCCAGCAGCCAACAGGGACAGGTGAACACCGGGGAGCTGTTTTTT
CDR3: CASSQQGQVNTGELFF

D: NA
length: 13
V: TRBV15
J: TRBJ2-5
size: NA
DNA: TGTGCCACCAGCAGAGATAGAGGGGAGACCCAGTACTTC
CDR3: CATSRDRGETQYF

D: TRBD1
length: 14
V: TRBV10-3
J: TRBJ1-1
size: once
DNA: TGTGCCATCAGCAGGGACAGGACGGGGACTGAAGCTTTCTTT
CDR3: CAISRDRTGTEAFF

D: NA
length: 14
V: TRBV27
J: TRBJ2-7
size: NA
DNA: TGTGCCAGCAGCGAGGACGTCAAAGTTTACGAGCAGTACTTC
CDR3: CASSEDVKVYEQYF

D: TRBD2
length: 13
V: TRBV27
J: TRBJ2-1
size: NA
DNA: TGTGCCAGCAGTTTATCCAGCGGGAGGGCCTGGTTCTTC
CDR3: CASSLSSGRAWFF

D: NA
length: 15
V: TRBV6-2/TRBV6-3
J: TRBJ2-4
size: NA
DNA: TGTGCCAGCAGTTACTCATCGGGGTGCAAAAACATTCAGTACTTC
CDR3: CASSYSSGCKNIQYF

D: NA
length: 15
V: TRBV6-5
J: TRBJ2-7
size: NA
DNA: TGTGCCAGCAGTCTCCCGAACTACTTGAATTACGAGCAGTACTTC
CDR3: CASSLPNYLNYEQYF

D: TRBD1
length: 14
V: TRBV28
J: TRBJ2-7
size: NA
DNA: TGTGCCAGCAGTTTACAAACAGGGGCCTACGAGCAGTACTTC
CDR3: CASSLQTGAYEQYF

D: TRBD1
length: 13
V: TRBV19
J: TRBJ1-1
size: NA
DNA: TGTGCCAGTAGTATGGAGACAGGGAGTGAAGCTTTCTTT
CDR3: CASSMETGSEAFF

D: NA
length: 14
V: TRBV27
J: TRBJ2-5
size: NA
DNA: TGTGCCAGCAGTTTACTCGGGGGCCAAGAGACCCAGTACTTC
CDR3: CASSLLGGQETQYF

D: NA
length: 15
V: TRBV11-2
J: TRBJ1-4
size: NA
DNA: TGTGCCAGCAGATACCGACCTGCAACTAATGAAAAACTGTTTTTT
CDR3: CASRYRPATNEKLFF

D: NA
length: 13
V: TRBV6-5
J: TRBJ1-1
size: NA
DNA: TGTGCCAGCAGTTACTCGACCAACACTGAAGCTTTCTTT
CDR3: CASSYSTNTEAFF

D: NA
length: 14
V: TRBV5-1
J: TRBJ1-1
size: NA
DNA: TGCGCCAGCAGCTTGGGTCGGGACACGGTAGAAGCTTTCTTT
CDR3: CASSLGRDTVEAFF

D: NA
length: 15
V: TRBV14
J: TRBJ2-7
size: NA
DNA: TGTGCCAGCAGCCAAATGGCCAGCCGATCCTACGAGCAGTACTTC
CDR3: CASSQMASRSYEQYF

D: NA
length: 12
V: TRBV13
J: TRBJ1-2
size: NA
DNA: TGTGCCAGCAGCTTTCTGGGGGACGGCTACACCTTC
CDR3: CASSFLGDGYTF

D: TRBD1
length: 14
V: TRBV7-8
J: TRBJ1-4
size: NA
DNA: TGTGCCAGCAGCTTAGGTACAGGGGAGGAAAAACTGTTTTTT
CDR3: CASSLGTGEEKLFF

D: TRBD1
length: 16
V: TRBV5-1
J: TRBJ2-1
size: NA
DNA: TGCGCCAGCAGCTTGGCCCCGGGACAGCTGGGAAGTGGGCAGTTCTTC
CDR3: CASSLAPGQLGSGQFF

D: NA
length: 17
V: TRBV27
J: TRBJ2-7
size: NA
DNA: TGTGCCAGCAGTTTATCGGGTTTGGAGGCTACGTCCTACGAGCAGTACTTC
CDR3: CASSLSGLEATSYEQYF

D: TRBD1
length: 14
V: TRBV5-1
J: TRBJ2-7
size: NA
DNA: TGCGCCAGCAGCTTGGGGACAGGGTATCCCGAGCAGTACTTC
CDR3: CASSLGTGYPEQYF

D: TRBD2
length: 18
V: TRBV4-1
J: TRBJ2-1
size: NA
DNA: TGCGCCAGCAGCCATGGACTAGCGGGAGATATTACCTACAATGAGCAGTTCTTC
CDR3: CASSHGLAGDITYNEQFF

D: NA
length: 15
V: TRBV24-1
J: TRBJ2-1
size: NA
DNA: TGTGCCACCAGTGATTTGAGTCCGGACATCGGCGTGCAGTTCTTC
CDR3: CATSDLSPDIGVQFF

D: TRBD2
length: 15
V: TRBV15
J: TRBJ2-1
size: once
DNA: TGTGCCACCAGAGGGGTCGGGGGGTTCTACAATGAGCAGTTCTTC
CDR3: CATRGVGGFYNEQFF

D: TRBD1
length: 15
V: TRBV7-6
J: TRBJ1-4
size: NA
DNA: TGTGCCAGCAGCTTCGGACAGGCAACTAATGAAAAACTGTTTTTT
CDR3: CASSFGQATNEKLFF

D: NA
length: 15
V: TRBV21-1
J: TRBJ1-2
size: NA
DNA: TGTGCCAGCAGCACGTCCGGGACAGCTAACTATGGCTACACCTTC
CDR3: CASSTSGTANYGYTF

D: NA
length: 15
V: TRBV15
J: TRBJ2-2
size: few
DNA: TGTGCCACCAGCAGAGGTCGAGAGGTGACCGGGGAGCTGTTTTTT
CDR3: CATSRGREVTGELFF

D: NA
length: 14
V: TRBV6-2/TRBV6-3
J: TRBJ2-1
size: NA
DNA: TGTGCCAGCAGTTCTAAGCTTCGGTACAATGAGCAGTTCTTC
CDR3: CASSSKLRYNEQFF

D: TRBD1
length: 16
V: TRBV16
J: TRBJ1-5
size: few
DNA: TGTGCCAGCAGCCACTACCGGGACAGACATGATCAGCCCCAGCATTTT
CDR3: CASSHYRDRHDQPQHF

D: NA
length: 14
V: TRBV5-6
J: TRBJ1-3
size: NA
DNA: TGTGCCAGCAGCTTGCAGTACTCTGGAAACACCATATATTTT
CDR3: CASSLQYSGNTIYF

D: TRBD2
length: 19
V: TRBV6-6
J: TRBJ2-3
size: NA
DNA: TGTGCCAGCAGTCCTATTCTAGCGGGAGATGGGAGTAACACAGATACGCAGTATTTT
CDR3: CASSPILAGDGSNTDTQYF

D: TRBD2
length: 15
V: TRBV6-1
J: TRBJ2-3
size: NA
DNA: TGTGCCAGCAGTGATGGGGACTACCGCACAGATACGCAGTATTTT
CDR3: CASSDGDYRTDTQYF

D: NA
length: 17
V: TRBV28
J: TRBJ2-7
size: once
DNA: TGTGCCAGCAGTCCCAAGTTCGCTTTGGGGGGGCCCTACGAGCAGTACTTC
CDR3: CASSPKFALGGPYEQYF

D: TRBD1
length: 15
V: TRBV6-5
J: TRBJ1-1
size: once
DNA: TGTGCCAGCAGTTGGGGGGACAGCAGGAACACTGAAGCTTTCTTT
CDR3: CASSWGDSRNTEAFF

D: TRBD1
length: 15
V: TRBV7-9
J: TRBJ1-5
size: NA
DNA: TGTGCCAGCAGCCCAGGGACAGCGGAAGGACAGCCCCAGCATTTT
CDR3: CASSPGTAEGQPQHF

D: NA
length: 15
V: TRBV7-6
J: TRBJ1-5
size: NA
DNA: TGTGCCAGCAGCTTAGGGGCGGGCAGCAATCAGCCCCAGCATTTT
CDR3: CASSLGAGSNQPQHF

D: TRBD2
length: 17
V: TRBV5-5
J: TRBJ2-2
size: NA
DNA: TGTGCCAGCAGCTTGGTAACTGGGGACTACACCACCGGGGAGCTGTTTTTT
CDR3: CASSLVTGDYTTGELFF

D: NA
length: 12
V: TRBV4-1
J: TRBJ2-7
size: NA
DNA: TGCGCCAGCAGCGAGACGGAGTACGAGCTCTACTTC
CDR3: CASSETEYELYF

D: TRBD1
length: 16
V: TRBV6-2/TRBV6-3
J: TRBJ2-5
size: NA
DNA: TGTGCCAGCAGTCCCTGGGACAGGTGGGGTTCGGAGACCCAGTACTTC
CDR3: CASSPWDRWGSETQYF

D: NA
length: 14
V: TRBV7-2
J: TRBJ1-1
size: once
DNA: TGTGCCAGCAGCCTCTGGGCTGCGAACACTGAAGCTTTCTTT
CDR3: CASSLWAANTEAFF

D: NA
length: 14
V: TRBV7-9
J: TRBJ1-1
size: NA
DNA: TGTGCCAGCAGCTTAGGTGGCCAGAACACTGAAGCTTTCTTT
CDR3: CASSLGGQNTEAFF

D: NA
length: 16
V: TRBV23-1
J: TRBJ2-1
size: once
DNA: TGCGCCAGCAGTCAATCGGGTCGGCCCTCCTACAATGAGCAGTTCTTC
CDR3: CASSQSGRPSYNEQFF

D: NA
length: 13
V: TRBV7-6
J: TRBJ2-5
size: NA
DNA: TGTGCCAGCAGCTTAAAGGGGCGAGAGACCCAGTACTTC
CDR3: CASSLKGRETQYF

D: NA
length: 14
V: TRBV9
J: TRBJ1-2
size: NA
DNA: TGTGCCAGCAGCGGCCGCGACAGGTTCTATGGCTACACCTTC
CDR3: CASSGRDRFYGYTF

D: NA
length: 12
V: TRBV6-2/TRBV6-3
J: TRBJ2-7
size: NA
DNA: TGTGCCAGCAGCCGTTCTCACTACGAGCAGTACTTC
CDR3: CASSRSHYEQYF